This TCR beta chain is from a study of CD8 T cells in ankylosing spondylitis. Study observations and caveats: Ankylosing spondylitis blood appeared to carry a characteristic TCR beta motif of roughly eight highly homologous variants.

Trimming stripped 4 bases from V and 0 bases from J, with 18 bases between. Per germline, CDR1 SGHTA and CDR2 FQGNSA. There are 17 residues in the CDR3. This clonotype was seen at least ten times. Its target is not known. MiXCR was run by TCRdb on the 5' RACE reads, yielding one entry per CDR3 protein. The sample lists 670,000 or so distinct CDR3 sequences, roughly 19% occurring once. The receptor comes from a male donor with ankylosing spondylitis. The J gene is TRBJ1-1, the V gene TRBV7-2; no firm D call. The sequencing sample was made of blood, either unsorted or a sorted T cell fraction (not recorded which). The CDR3 is CASSSRQRRTMNTEAFF. The CDR3 coding sequence is TGTGCCAGCAGCTCGAGACAAAGAAGAACTATGAACACTGAAGCTTTCTTT.